These 20 T cell receptor beta chains share one sample of origin, sequenced in a study of blood T cell repertoires in COVID-19. Sequencing was performed with immunoSEQ multiplex PCR; in TCRdb, only in-frame clones are kept and a portion is missing. The table lists roughly 180,000 clones, roughly 79% of them singletons. Material for sequencing was peripheral blood. The origin of the receptors is a woman aged 35 to 49 with COVID-19, enrolled during active disease.

V is TRBV5-1 and J is TRBJ1-2, with 10 bases matching TRBD1. The CDR3 length is 13 residues. The V segment lost 5 bases and the J segment 8 bases; nucleotides outside the gene matches: 6. CDR1 and CDR2 from the germline V gene are SGHRS and YFSETQ. The CDR3 bases are TGCGCCAGCAGTTCGACAGGGGGCTACGGCTACACCTTC. Translated, it gives CASSSTGGYGYTF. Complete variable domain (other parts from reference TRBV5-1 and TRBJ1-2): KAGVTQTPRYLIKTRGQQVTLSCSPISGHRSVSWYQQTPGQGLQFLFEYFSETQRNKGNFPGRFSGRQFSNSRSEMNVSTLELGDSALYLCASSSTGGYGYTFGSGTRLTVV.

The J gene is TRBJ2-1, the V gene TRBV3-1 (or the pseudogene TRBV3-2); 7 bases match TRBD1. Germline CDR1 reads LGHDT; CDR2 reads YNNKEL (reference sequence). The length of the CDR3 is 17 residues. J was trimmed by 0 bases and V by 2 bases; bases with no gene match: 7. The CDR3 region has the DNA TGTGCCAGCAGCCAAACCAAGACAGGGAGCTCCTACAATGAGCAGTTCTTC. It yields the protein CASSQTKTGSSYNEQFF.

The rearrangement joins TRBV19 to TRBJ2-1, with 12 nucleotides matching TRBD2. The V gene's germline CDR1 is LNHDA and CDR2 SQIVND (reference sequence). CDR3 length: 16 residues. Trimming cost V 3 bases and J 4 bases; bases outside gene matches: 4. The CDR3 DNA is TGTGCCAGTAGTATGTGGGGACTAGCGGGTTACAATGAGCAGTTCTTC. Protein sequence: CASSMWGLAGYNEQFF. Based on the CDR3 plus reference TRBV19 and TRBJ2-1, the full variable domain is DGGITQSPKYLFRKEGQNVTLSCEQNLNHDAMYWYRQDPGQGLRLIYYSQIVNDFQKGDIAEGYSVSREKKESFPLTVTSAQKNPTAFYLCASSMWGLAGYNEQFFGPGTRLTVL.

V is TRBV30 and J is TRBJ2-7; D might be TRBD2 (7 bases). There are 16 residues in the CDR3. CDR1 and CDR2 (germline): GTSNPN, SVGIG (reference sequence). Trimming removed 4 bases at V and 2 bases at J, with 21 bases between. CDR3 nucleotides: TGTGCCTGGAAACCGTCTCCCGGGGGGCGGGCCTACGAGCAGTACTTC. This sequence encodes CAWKPSPGGRAYEQYF.

This clone was seen a handful of times. This sequence joins TRBV9 and TRBJ2-3; 8 nucleotides align to TRBD2. Trimming removed 0 bases from V and 3 bases from J; junction bases left unmatched: 6. The length of the CDR3 is 16 residues. Germline V CDR1 and CDR2: SGDLS, YYNGEE. The CDR3 DNA follows: TGTGCCAGCAGCGTAGTTGATAGCGGGAATACAGATACGCAGTATTTT. Amino acids: CASSVVDSGNTDTQYF.

The table lists this clone with a few counts. V is TRBV7-6 and J is TRBJ2-7; possibly TRBD2 for D (7 bases). CDR1 SGHVS and CDR2 FNYEAQ come from the germline V gene. The CDR3 covers 14 residues. Trimming left V 4 bases short and J 4 bases short, with 14 bases between. The chain's CDR3 is CASSSTGRGYEQYF. The CDR3 coding sequence is TGTGCCAGCAGCTCCACGGGGAGGGGGTACGAGCAGTACTTC.

This rearrangement joins TRBV5-4 to TRBJ2-3; D remains ambiguous. The germline CDR1 and CDR2 sequences are SGHNT and YYREEE (reference sequence). Trimming took off 4 bases at V and 2 bases at J, with 11 bases between the two ends. This CDR3 spans 14 amino acids. The CDR3 spells CASSLRHPTDTQYF. Here the CDR3 DNA reads TGTGCCAGCAGCCTGAGACACCCCACAGATACGCAGTATTTT.

Concerning this clone: Other DNA sequences in the same sample also yield this CDR3. The chain has TRBV18 and TRBJ1-1; no clear D. V was cut by 4 bases and J by 2 bases, with 8 bases left in between. The CDR3 totals 13 residues. Germline lookup yields CDR1 KGHSH and CDR2 LQKENI. The CDR3 region has the DNA TGTGCCAGCTCACGAACAGACAACACTGAAGCTTTCTTT. Encoded protein: CASSRTDNTEAFF.

This rearrangement joins TRBV28 to TRBJ2-1, with D uncertain. CDR1 is MDHEN, CDR2 SYDVKM, per germline. V was pared by 5 bases and J by 9 bases, with 11 bases between. The CDR3 has 12 residues. The DNA for the CDR3 is TGTGCCAGCAGTCGGGTGTCGGTTGAGCAGTTCTTC. Translation: CASSRVSVEQFF. Complete variable domain (other parts from reference TRBV28 and TRBJ2-1): DVKVTQSSRYLVKRTGEKVFLECVQDMDHENMFWYRQDPGLGLRLIYFSYDVKMKEKGDIPEGYSVSREKKERFSLILESASTNQTSMYLCASSRVSVEQFFGPGTRLTVL.

The chain uses TRBV18 and TRBJ2-7, with 8 nucleotides matching TRBD1. Germline V CDR1 and CDR2: KGHSH, LQKENI. Germline trimming cut 4 bases from V and 3 bases from J; bases unmatched to any gene: 8. CDR3 size: 15 residues. The CDR3 DNA sequence: TGTGCCAGCTCACGAACAGGACAGGGCCTCTACGAGCAGTACGTC. Protein: CASSRTGQGLYEQYV.

The chain combines TRBV19 with TRBJ2-3, with 10 bases matching TRBD2. Germline CDR1 is LNHDA and CDR2 is SQIVND (reference sequence). After removal of 5 bases from V and 2 bases from J, the junction contained 7 bases not matched to a gene. This CDR3 has 16 residues. The CDR3 DNA reads TGTGCCAGTAGTTCCCCAGCGGGGGGGGTCACAGATACGCAGTATTTT. This translates into CASSSPAGGVTDTQYF. The variable domain in full, completed from reference TRBV19 and TRBJ2-3, reads DGGITQSPKYLFRKEGQNVTLSCEQNLNHDAMYWYRQDPGQGLRLIYYSQIVNDFQKGDIAEGYSVSREKKESFPLTVTSAQKNPTAFYLCASSSPAGGVTDTQYFGPGTRLTVL.

The gene calls are TRBV30 and TRBJ2-5; D is uncertain. The CDR3 is 12 residues long. CDR1 and CDR2 from the germline V gene are GTSNPN and SVGIG (reference sequence). V lost 3 bases and J lost 5, with 10 bases in between. The CDR3 spells CAWSMSSETQYF. The DNA for the CDR3 is TGTGCCTGGAGCATGTCAAGCGAGACCCAGTACTTC.

The V call is TRBV6-1, the J call TRBJ1-1; D might be TRBD1 (5 bases). The V end lost 0 bases, the J end lost 5 bases, and 10 bases lay between the germline ends. The CDR3 has 14 amino acids. Germline CDR1 is MNHNS and CDR2 is SASEGT. This chain's CDR3 is CASSEARGSTEAFF. The CDR3 bases are TGTGCCAGCAGTGAAGCGCGGGGGAGTACTGAAGCTTTCTTT.

This clone was counted only a few times. The genes are TRBV30 and TRBJ2-3; D unclear. This CDR3 contains 15 residues. Germline V gives CDR1 GTSNPN, CDR2 SVGIG (reference sequence). V lost 2 bases to trimming and J lost 0 bases, with 12 bases between them. The CDR3 here is CAWSRRQLSTDTQYF. The CDR3 DNA reads TGTGCCTGGAGTCGGCGGCAGTTAAGCACAGATACGCAGTATTTT.

The J gene is TRBJ1-2, the V gene TRBV5-3, with unresolved D. TRBV5-3 is an open reading frame, and its role is uncertain. CDR3 length: 13 residues. Between the trimmed V and J ends, which lost 4 bases and 3 bases, there was a span of 10 bases. CDR3 residues: CARSPEADYGYTF. The CDR3 nucleotides are TGTGCCAGAAGCCCCGAGGCAGACTATGGCTACACCTTC.

The chain recombines TRBV30 with TRBJ2-6; D is ambiguous. Trimming removed 0 bases at V and 2 bases at J, with 8 bases between. The length of the CDR3 is 15 residues. Germline V lookup: CDR1 GTSNPN, CDR2 SVGIG (reference sequence). For the CDR3, the DNA is TGTGCCTGGAGTGTAAAGTGGCCTGGGGCCAACGTCCTGACTTTC. Translation: CAWSVKWPGANVLTF.

V usage is TRBV3-1 (or the pseudogene TRBV3-2) and J usage is TRBJ2-1, with 8 bases fitting TRBD2. Trimming removed 2 bases from V and 2 bases from J; junction bases left unmatched: 14. Germline assignment: CDR1 LGHDT and CDR2 YNNKEL (reference sequence). The CDR3 consists of 19 residues. CDR3 in amino acids: CASSQWYLRGGGTYNEQFF. CDR3 nucleotides: TGTGCCAGCAGCCAATGGTACCTTCGGGGGGGCGGGACCTACAATGAGCAGTTCTTC.

The J gene is TRBJ1-6, the V gene TRBV4-1; weak D call: TRBD1 (5 bases). The V end lost 2 bases, the J end lost 5 bases, and 10 bases lay between the germline ends. From germline, CDR1 is MGHRA and CDR2 YSYEKL. The length of the CDR3 is 15 residues. CDR3 bases: TGCGCCAGCAGCCAACCCGACAGAGATAATTCACCCCTCCACTTT. Protein sequence: CASSQPDRDNSPLHF.

The rearrangement joins TRBV7-8 to TRBJ1-4, with D unclear. Germline-derived CDR1 and CDR2 are SGHVS and FQNEAQ. The ends were cut back, 1 base at V and 7 bases at J, with 13 bases in the middle. CDR3 length: 15 residues. This chain's CDR3 is CASSLDKGRFEKLFF. The CDR3 nucleotides are TGTGCCAGCAGCTTAGATAAAGGGAGATTTGAAAAACTGTTTTTT. Full variable domain (outside the CDR3, taken from reference TRBV7-8 and TRBJ1-4): GAGVSQSPRYKVAKRGQDVALRCDPISGHVSLFWYQQALGQGPEFLTYFQNEAQLDKSGLPSDRFFAERPEGSVSTLKIQRTQQEDSAVYLCASSLDKGRFEKLFFGSGTQLSVL.

The rearrangement uses TRBV3-1 (or the pseudogene TRBV3-2) and TRBJ2-1; D is unresolved. Germline CDR1 is LGHDT and CDR2 is YNNKEL (reference sequence). Trimming took 1 base from V and 7 from J, leaving 8 bases between them. CDR3 size: 13 residues. For the CDR3, the DNA is TGTGCCAGCAGCCAAGTCCCCGGGAATGAGCAGTTCTTC. Translated, it gives CASSQVPGNEQFF.